The next 8 T cell receptor beta chains were all read from a single sample in a study of blood T cell repertoires in COVID-19. This table comes from immunoSEQ multiplex PCR, and its TCRdb copy is limited to in-frame clones, with some not included. The sample lists more than 300,000 clones; roughly 89% were seen once. The source material was PBMCs or T cells enriched from blood (not recorded which). The receptors here all came from a woman aged 25 to 39 who had recovered from COVID-19.

The chain combines TRBV10-3 with TRBJ1-5; 7 bases fit TRBD1. Germline loops: CDR1 ENHRY, CDR2 SYGVKD. The CDR3 runs 14 residues. After removal of 6 bases from V and 2 bases from J, the junction contained 4 bases not matched to a gene. CDR3 residues: CAISRTGGNQPQHF. The CDR3 region has the DNA TGTGCCATCAGCCGAACAGGGGGCAATCAGCCCCAGCATTTT.

The V gene is TRBV24-1, the J gene TRBJ1-2; D is undetermined. This CDR3 comprises 14 residues. Germline loops: CDR1 KGHDR, CDR2 SFDVKD. Trimming took 5 bases from V and 7 from J, leaving 16 bases between them. The CDR3 loop reads CATSGPVGWSGYTF. The CDR3 DNA reads TGTGCCACCAGTGGTCCAGTGGGTTGGAGTGGCTACACCTTC.

This chain uses TRBV28 with TRBJ1-3, with unresolved D. This CDR3 is 12 amino acids long. Germline V gene sequence: CDR1 MDHEN, CDR2 SYDVKM. The V and J ends lost 7 bases and 4 bases respectively, with 8 bases between them. CDR3 sequence reads: CASTLEGNTIYF. CDR3 DNA: TGTGCCAGCACCCTGGAGGGAAACACCATATATTTT.

This clone is a singleton in its sample. The CDR3 loop is CASSLLSAGYSYNEQFF. The CDR3 nucleotides are TGTGCCAGCAGCTTACTTAGCGCGGGTTACTCCTACAATGAGCAGTTCTTC. The gene calls are TRBV7-2 and TRBJ2-1; TRBD2 is a possible D gene (5 bases). This CDR3 contains 17 residues. Per the germline V gene, CDR1 is SGHTA and CDR2 is FQGNSA. The V end was cut by 2 bases, the J end by 0 bases, with 14 bases between.

The chain couples TRBV19 to TRBJ2-1, with a possible D match to TRBD2 (6 bases). The CDR3 length is 13 residues. V shed 7 bases and J shed 6 bases, with 13 bases lying between them. Germline V lookup: CDR1 LNHDA, CDR2 SQIVND (reference sequence). Here the CDR3 DNA reads TGTGCCAGTAACAGCCCGGGACTCAATGAGCAGTTCTTC. Residues: CASNSPGLNEQFF.

The chain carries TRBV5-6 and TRBJ1-2; maybe TRBD1 (6 bases). This CDR3 is 13 amino acids long. Germline V CDR1 and CDR2: SGHDT, YYEEEE. V was trimmed by 10 bases and J by 5 bases, leaving 18 bases between them. CDR3 nucleotides: TGTGCCGGGTCGGACAGCCACTTATATGGCTACACCTTC. This codes for CAGSDSHLYGYTF.

This clone has only one observation. V and J are TRBV18 and TRBJ1-2, with a weak D call TRBD1 (5 bases). CDR1 is KGHSH and CDR2 is LQKENI in the germline V gene. Trimming removed 1 base at V and 6 bases at J, with 15 bases between. The CDR3 contains 15 residues. The CDR3 protein is CASSPQEDINHGYTF. The CDR3 DNA sequence: TGTGCCAGCTCACCACAAGAGGACATTAATCATGGCTACACCTTC.

The chain links TRBV18 to TRBJ2-2, with 8 bases identical to TRBD1. Germline V CDR1 and CDR2: KGHSH, LQKENI. The V and J ends lost 2 bases and 7 bases, in that order; junction bases with no gene match: 3. The CDR3 has 14 amino acids. CDR3 in amino acids: CASSPGTGGGELFF. The CDR3 coding sequence is TGTGCCAGCTCACCAGGGACAGGTGGCGGGGAGCTGTTTTTT.